The rows below give T cell receptor beta chains drawn from one sample of a study of shared clonotypes between healthy human individuals. TCRdb keeps only in-frame clones here, not all; method: immunoSEQ multiplex PCR. The sample contains hundreds of thousands of clones, roughly 96% of which appear only once. The sample comprised naive CD8+ T cells sorted from blood. All receptors come from a woman in her 30s in good health. CDR3s leave out the opening cysteine and the closing phenylalanine or tryptophan. Part of the rows lack a size; the others show once, few, many or a class for expanded clones.

>.|TRBV7-2|13|TRBJ1-5
ASSVNNGPNQPQH
>.|TRBV2|11|TRBJ2-7
ASSERFSYEQY
>.|TRBV30|11|TRBJ1-2
AWSLQGSYGYT
>.|TRBV19|14|TRBJ2-5
ASSIATTTSFETQY
>.|TRBV6-5|13|TRBJ2-3
ASSLAGEGTDTQY
>.|TRBV7-9|12|TRBJ2-1
AATPGTDYNEQF
>.|TRBV5-8|16|TRBJ2-4
ASSEGLAGGLAKNIQY
>.|TRBV29-1|11|TRBJ2-7
SAGDYPDWEQY
>.|TRBV6-5|13|TRBJ2-5
ASSPPGLSYETQY
>once|TRBV28|11|TRBJ2-2
ASGAKNTGELF
>.|TRBV6-6|11|TRBJ2-7
ATMWGEAYEQY
>.|TRBV5-4|13|TRBJ2-3
ASSLPRGSTDTQY
>.|TRBV6-1|11|TRBJ1-4
ASSERGSEKLF
>.|TRBV27|12|TRBJ1-2
ASSLALTNYGYT
>.|TRBV27|11|TRBJ1-1
ASSARPGSGAF
>.|TRBV4-1|14|TRBJ2-1
ASSLTGTGTYNEQF
>.|TRBV9|12|TRBJ2-7
ASSEGHSSYEQY
>.|TRBV7-6|12|TRBJ1-5
ASSQQGTGQPQH
>once|TRBV5-1|14|TRBJ2-1
ASSLELAGAYNEQF
>.|TRBV28|9|TRBJ2-1
ASSFMDLQF